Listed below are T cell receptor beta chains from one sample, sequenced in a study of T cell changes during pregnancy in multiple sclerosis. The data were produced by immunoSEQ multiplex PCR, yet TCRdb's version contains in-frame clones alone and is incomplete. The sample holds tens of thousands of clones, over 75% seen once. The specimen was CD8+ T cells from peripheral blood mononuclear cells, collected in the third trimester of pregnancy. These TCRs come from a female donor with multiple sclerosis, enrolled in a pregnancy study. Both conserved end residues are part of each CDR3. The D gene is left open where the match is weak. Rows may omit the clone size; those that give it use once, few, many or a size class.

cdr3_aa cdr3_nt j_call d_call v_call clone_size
CASSEAGPEAFF TGTGCCAGCAGTGAAGCTGGGCCTGAAGCTTTCTTT TRBJ1-1 NA TRBV6-1 NA
CASRISGGVSYEQFF TGTGCCAGCAGGATTAGCGGGGGGGTATCCTATGAGCAGTTCTTC TRBJ2-1 TRBD2 TRBV2 NA
CASSNPGGGRPYEQYF TGTGCCAGCAGTAACCCCGGGGGGGGCCGCCCCTACGAGCAGTACTTC TRBJ2-7 TRBD2 TRBV28 NA
CASKPSQSRGNTEAFF TGTGCCAGCAAACCCTCTCAGAGCCGGGGGAACACTGAAGCTTTCTTT TRBJ1-1 NA TRBV11-2 NA
CASSEFPGQGWTDTQYF TGTGCCAGCAGTGAATTTCCGGGCCAGGGCTGGACAGATACGCAGTATTTT TRBJ2-3 NA TRBV6-1 NA
CASSLDPGQGYEQYF TGTGCCAGCAGCTTAGATCCTGGACAGGGGTACGAGCAGTACTTC TRBJ2-7 TRBD1 TRBV11-2 once
CAWSHSGTEAFF TGTGCCTGGAGTCACTCGGGCACTGAAGCTTTCTTT TRBJ1-1 NA TRBV30 NA
CASSSGGSNQPQHF TGTGCCAGCAGCTCAGGAGGAAGCAATCAGCCCCAGCATTTT TRBJ1-5 NA TRBV7-6 NA
CASRGGWSTEAFF TGCGCCAGCAGAGGGGGCTGGAGCACTGAAGCTTTCTTT TRBJ1-1 TRBD1 TRBV5-1 once
CASSEGQGGSGNTIYF TGTGCCAGCAGTGAAGGGCAGGGGGGCTCTGGAAACACCATATATTTT TRBJ1-3 TRBD1 TRBV2 once
CASSASGDSNQPQHF TGTGCCAGCAGCGCATCCGGGGACAGTAATCAGCCCCAGCATTTT TRBJ1-5 TRBD1 TRBV9 once
CASSLDPGVQPQHF TGTGCCAGCAGCTTAGACCCAGGGGTTCAGCCCCAGCATTTT TRBJ1-5 NA TRBV11-2 NA
CASNQQLAATDTQYF TGTGCCAGTAACCAGCAACTAGCGGCCACAGATACGCAGTATTTT TRBJ2-3 TRBD2 TRBV19 once
CASSYVTLEETQYF TGTGCCAGCAGTTACGTTACCTTAGAAGAGACCCAGTACTTC TRBJ2-5 NA TRBV7-9 NA
CASSQVGTGGYEQYF TGTGCCAGCAGCCAAGTCGGGACAGGGGGTTACGAGCAGTACTTC TRBJ2-7 TRBD1 TRBV14 NA
CASGLVEASGGLYNEQFF TGTGCTAGTGGTTTGGTAGAGGCTAGCGGGGGGCTTTACAATGAGCAGTTCTTC TRBJ2-1 TRBD2 TRBV12-5 NA
CASSLYGSGGIYEQYF TGTGCCAGCAGCTTATACGGTAGCGGGGGGATCTACGAGCAGTACTTC TRBJ2-7 TRBD2 TRBV7-8 NA
CASSPPGQGNYGYTF TGTGCCAGTAGTCCGCCGGGACAGGGTAACTATGGCTACACCTTC TRBJ1-2 TRBD1 TRBV19 NA
CAWSVASASTDTQYF TGTGCCTGGAGTGTTGCTAGCGCTAGCACAGATACGCAGTATTTT TRBJ2-3 NA TRBV30 NA
CASSAAEGISYEQYF TGTGCCAGTAGTGCAGCGGAGGGGATCTCCTACGAGCAGTACTTC TRBJ2-7 NA TRBV19 NA
CASSSRRPGGEQETQYF TGTGCCAGCAGCTCCCGTCGGCCAGGGGGAGAACAAGAGACCCAGTACTTC TRBJ2-5 TRBD1 TRBV7-9 once
CASSLAGGSTEAFF TGCGCCAGCAGCTTGGCCGGGGGTAGCACTGAAGCTTTCTTT TRBJ1-1 NA TRBV5-1 NA
CASSSRLAGGSYNEQFF TGCGCCAGCAGCTCGAGACTAGCGGGAGGGTCCTACAATGAGCAGTTCTTC TRBJ2-1 TRBD2 TRBV5-1 NA
CASSLAAVSTSYEQYF TGCGCCAGCAGCTTGGCAGCGGTCTCGACCTCCTACGAGCAGTACTTC TRBJ2-7 NA TRBV5-1 NA
CASSLAGTGGEKLFF TGCGCCAGCAGCTTGGCCGGGACAGGGGGGGAAAAACTGTTTTTT TRBJ1-4 TRBD1 TRBV5-1 once
CASSSMVGGGNNEQFF TGTGCCAGCAGCTCTATGGTGGGCGGGGGGAACAATGAGCAGTTCTTC TRBJ2-1 TRBD2 TRBV7-8 NA
CASSRTPQNEQFF TGTGCCAGCAGCCGCACCCCCCAGAATGAGCAGTTCTTC TRBJ2-1 NA TRBV7-9 NA
CASSSSGRSYEQYF TGTGCCAGCAGTTCTAGCGGGCGCTCCTACGAGCAGTACTTC TRBJ2-7 TRBD2 TRBV27 NA
CASSYGTSFQTQYF TGTGCCAGCAGCTACGGGACTAGCTTTCAGACCCAGTACTTC TRBJ2-5 TRBD2 TRBV7-9 NA